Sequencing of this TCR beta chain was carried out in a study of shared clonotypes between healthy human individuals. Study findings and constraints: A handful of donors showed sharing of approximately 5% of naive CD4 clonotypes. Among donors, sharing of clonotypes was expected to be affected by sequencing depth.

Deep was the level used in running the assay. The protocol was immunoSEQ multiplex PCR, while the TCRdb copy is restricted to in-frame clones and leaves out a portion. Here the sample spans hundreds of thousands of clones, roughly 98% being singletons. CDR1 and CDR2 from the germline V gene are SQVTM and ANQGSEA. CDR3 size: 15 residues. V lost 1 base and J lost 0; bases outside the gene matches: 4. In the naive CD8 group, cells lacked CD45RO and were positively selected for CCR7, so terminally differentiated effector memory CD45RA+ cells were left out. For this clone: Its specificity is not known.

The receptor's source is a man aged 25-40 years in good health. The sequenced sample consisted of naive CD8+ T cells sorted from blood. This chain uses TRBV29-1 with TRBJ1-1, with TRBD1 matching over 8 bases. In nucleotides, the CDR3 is TGCAGCGTTGAAGTTCCGGGACAGGTGAACACTGAAGCTTTCTTT. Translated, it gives CSVEVPGQVNTEAFF.